This T cell receptor (beta chain) was recovered during a study of radiotherapy plus CTLA-4 blockade in lung cancer. Overall study context: Of all patients, approximately 18% responded objectively and about 34% showed disease control. General study results and limits: Following radiotherapy plus ipilimumab, tumor-derived TCR clones expanded in the blood. Early clone dynamics of blood T cells, plus interferon-beta, reportedly predicted response best.

Germline trimming cut 3 bases from V and 4 bases from J; bases unmatched to any gene: 6. Germline values: CDR1 SGHRS, CDR2 YFSETQ. The CDR3 sequence is 15 residues long. Using immunoSEQ multiplex PCR, the repertoire was profiled, and TCRdb retains in-frame clones only, with some absent. The sample holds 30,000 to 40,000 clones, around 70% seen once. With ipilimumab providing CTLA-4 blockade, focal radiation was administered to patients who had chemo-refractory metastatic non-small-cell lung cancer. The sample holds a few counts of this clone. The antigen is not known. The specimen comprised peripheral blood, sampled from a patient treated with radiotherapy plus ipilimumab. The sequence came from a human donor with non-small cell lung cancer whose response to radiotherapy plus ipilimumab could not be evaluated. The chain links TRBV5-1 to TRBJ1-1; TRBD1 agrees at 10 bases. CDR3: CASSYGQGETTEAFF. CDR3 bases: TGCGCCAGCAGCTACGGACAGGGGGAGACCACTGAAGCTTTCTTT.